The T cell receptor (beta chain) under discussion was sequenced for a study of CD8+ T cells in alopecia areata. Across the whole study: Tofacitinib therapy took 6 to 18 months; 6 months off drug came after. Whole-study results and caveats: Higher clonality was seen in lesional scalp than in normal scalp, especially in alopecia totalis/universalis. Clonality in the scalp and expanded CD8+ clones ranked among the top 100 were significantly decreased by tofacitinib.

As regards this clone: Its target is unknown. At one end, the junction sequence differs from germline, possibly due to a read error.

The sequencing template was cDNA reverse transcribed from extracted RNA. Here immunoSEQ multiplex PCR was the method, and the copy in TCRdb shows in-frame clones only, minus some. Among more than 90,000 clones listed, 60% to 75% were seen once. This CDR3 region has 15 residues. Looked up from germline, CDR1 is LNHDA and CDR2 is SQIVND (reference sequence). The treatment here: oral pan-JAK inhibitor, 5-10 mg twice daily. Individuals with alopecia areata gave both lesional scalp punch biopsies and peripheral blood for collection. V is TRBV19 and J is TRBJ1-5; D may be TRBD1 (5 bases). The sequencing here drew on CD8+ T cells sorted from blood, taken at week 4, from a patient treated with tofacitinib. This clonotype originated in a human donor with alopecia areata. DNA of the CDR3: TGTGCCAGTAGGGGGGAAGGAATTAGCGATCAGCCCCAGCATTTT. This encodes CASRGEGISDQPQHF.